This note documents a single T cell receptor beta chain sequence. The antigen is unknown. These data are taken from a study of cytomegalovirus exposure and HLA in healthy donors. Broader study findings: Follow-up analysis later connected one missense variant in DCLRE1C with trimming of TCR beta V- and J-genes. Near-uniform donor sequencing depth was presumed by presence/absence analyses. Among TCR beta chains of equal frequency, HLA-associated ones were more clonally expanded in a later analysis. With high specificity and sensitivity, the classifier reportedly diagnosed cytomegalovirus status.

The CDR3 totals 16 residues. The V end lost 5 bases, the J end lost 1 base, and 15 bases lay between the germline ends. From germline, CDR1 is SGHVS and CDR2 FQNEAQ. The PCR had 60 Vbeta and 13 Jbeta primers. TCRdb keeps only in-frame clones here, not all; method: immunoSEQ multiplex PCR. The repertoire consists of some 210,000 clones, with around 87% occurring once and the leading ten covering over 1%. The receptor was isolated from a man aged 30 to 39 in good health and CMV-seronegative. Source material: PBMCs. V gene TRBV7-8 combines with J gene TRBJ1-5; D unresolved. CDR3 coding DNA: TGTGCCAGCAGCCCCGTGGAGAGCTGGAGCAATCAGCCCCAGCATTTT. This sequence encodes CASSPVESWSNQPQHF.